This T cell receptor beta chain was captured by sequencing in a study of shared clonotypes between healthy human individuals. Whole-study findings and limits: Compared with memory subsets, naive subsets generally had larger estimated richness.

Only in-frame clones appear in the TCRdb table, and some are missing; sequencing was by immunoSEQ multiplex PCR. The table lists over 850,000 clones, approximately 78% of them singletons. For this clone: Its antigen remains unidentified.

Trimming removed 1 base at V and 9 bases at J, with 11 bases between. The CDR3 has 13 residues. CDR1 is SGHNT and CDR2 is YYREEE in the germline V gene (reference sequence). The chain has TRBV5-4 and TRBJ2-1, with D perhaps being TRBD1 or TRBD2 (6 bases each). The sequencing input was memory CD4+ T cells from PBMCs. Subset meaning: CD45RA-negative fraction. This TCR came from a man aged 18 to 30 in good health. Some clones in this sample may be carry-over from other donors' samples. The DNA of the CDR3 is TGTGCCAGCAGCTTGTCGGGGGCTGTTGAGCAGTTCTTC. It translates to CASSLSGAVEQFF.